A single sample is the source of the 8 T cell receptor beta chains below, sequenced in a study of control samples from healthy donors and cancer patients. TCRdb keeps only in-frame clones here, not all; method: immunoSEQ multiplex PCR. The profile shows some 150,000 clones, approximately 96% of them singletons. Sequenced sample: blood. Receptor source: a woman aged 25 to 39 in good health.

Only one count was recorded for this clone. The chain employs TRBV4-1 and TRBJ1-1; 8 nucleotides match TRBD1. Germline-derived CDR1 and CDR2 are MGHRA and YSYEKL. The trim removed 1 base at V and 1 base at J, leaving 11 bases unmatched. The CDR3 has 18 amino acids. This CDR3 is CASSQGGKMTGENTEAFF. In nucleotides, the CDR3 is TGCGCCAGCAGCCAAGGGGGGAAAATGACAGGGGAGAACACTGAAGCTTTCTTT.

The CDR3 DNA is TGTGCCCGTAACGACCATGGAAGGAACACTGAAGCTTTCTTT. Translation: CARNDHGRNTEAFF. The chain recombines TRBV30 with TRBJ1-1; D unresolved. The germline V gene encodes CDR1 GTSNPN and CDR2 SVGIG (reference sequence). The CDR3 totals 14 residues. The V end lost 8 bases, the J end lost 1 base, and 17 bases lay between the germline ends.

The chain joins TRBV28 to TRBJ1-6; D gene ambiguous. Germline CDR1 MDHEN, CDR2 SYDVKM. The CDR3 is 15 amino acids. Trimming removed 2 bases at V and 4 bases at J, with 9 bases between. CDR3 region: CASSLRTTYNSPLHF. In DNA form, the CDR3 reads TGTGCCAGCAGTTTACGGACGACTTATAATTCACCCCTCCACTTT. Drawing the rest from reference TRBV28 and TRBJ1-6, the complete variable domain is DVKVTQSSRYLVKRTGEKVFLECVQDMDHENMFWYRQDPGLGLRLIYFSYDVKMKEKGDIPEGYSVSREKKERFSLILESASTNQTSMYLCASSLRTTYNSPLHFGNGTRLTVT.

V gene TRBV28 combines with J gene TRBJ2-7, with 9 positions matching TRBD2. J lost 5 bases, V lost 6 bases, and 8 bases had no gene match. Germline V gene lookup returns CDR1 MDHEN and CDR2 SYDVKM. This CDR3 comprises 14 residues. CDR3 in amino acids: CASSQAGGVNEQYF. The CDR3 DNA sequence: TGTGCCAGCAGCCAAGCGGGAGGTGTAAACGAGCAGTACTTC.

This clone was seen once. This sample also contains other DNA sequences that code for the same CDR3. The gene calls are TRBV6-2 or TRBV6-3 and TRBJ1-1; D perhaps matches TRBD1 (5 bases). V shed 5 bases and J shed 4 bases, with 17 bases lying between them. Germline CDR1 and CDR2: MNHEY and SVGEGT. The CDR3 has 15 residues. CDR3 sequence reads: CASSKRGDGRTEAFF. The CDR3 region has the DNA TGTGCCAGCAGTAAGCGGGGGGACGGTCGCACTGAAGCTTTCTTT.

V is TRBV4-2 and J is TRBJ1-1; D remains unclear. CDR1 and CDR2 (germline): LGHNA, YNFKEQ. There are 13 residues in the CDR3. Trimming pared 6 bases from V and 1 base from J, leaving 9 bases between. The CDR3: CASRPDQNTEAFF. The CDR3 DNA follows: TGTGCCAGCAGACCCGACCAGAACACTGAAGCTTTCTTT.

V gene TRBV7-9 combines with J gene TRBJ2-7, with D possibly being TRBD2 (6 bases). V was trimmed by 3 bases and J by 0 bases, leaving 12 bases between them. Germline values: CDR1 SEHNR, CDR2 FQNEAQ (reference sequence). CDR3 length: 15 amino acids. CDR3 DNA: TGTGCCAGCAGCTTGGGGGGTGGGAGCTCCTACGAGCAGTACTTC. The encoded protein is CASSLGGGSSYEQYF.

The chain combines TRBV5-4 with TRBJ1-1; D is undetermined. Germline CDR1 SGHNT, CDR2 YYREEE (reference sequence). Trimming cost V 5 bases and J 4 bases, with 15 bases left between them. The CDR3 is 14 amino acids. The CDR3 region is CASSLVGAPTEAFF. The CDR3 DNA reads as TGTGCCAGCAGTCTGGTCGGTGCCCCCACTGAAGCTTTCTTT. Supplemented by reference TRBV5-4 and TRBJ1-1, the full variable domain reads ETGVTQSPTHLIKTRGQQVTLRCSSQSGHNTVSWYQQALGQGPQFIFQYYREEENGRGNFPPRFSGLQFPNYSSELNVNALELDDSALYLCASSLVGAPTEAFFGQGTRLTVV.